Listed here are 20 T cell receptor beta chains from one sample, sequenced in a study of blood T cell repertoires in COVID-19. Profiled with immunoSEQ multiplex PCR; TCRdb holds only in-frame clones, not every one. This sample has roughly 400,000 clones; around 90% occur once, and the top ten carry 0.6%. Sequenced input: PBMCs or T cells enriched from blood (not recorded which). These receptors were collected from a man between 18 and 35 years old who had recovered from COVID-19.

V gene TRBV6-5 combines with J gene TRBJ1-2; tentatively, D is TRBD1 (5 bases). The germline V and J ends were trimmed by 5 bases and 7 bases, with 20 bases remaining between them. The CDR3 is 15 amino acids. The germline V gene encodes CDR1 MNHEY and CDR2 SVGAGI. CDR3 residues: CASSPLMGLGGGYTF. Written as DNA, the CDR3 is TGTGCCAGCAGTCCCCTAATGGGGCTGGGCGGTGGCTACACCTTC.

Only one count was recorded for this clone. The rearrangement joins TRBV14 to TRBJ1-1; 7 nucleotides line up with TRBD1. The CDR3 contains 11 residues. Germline values: CDR1 SGHDN, CDR2 FVKESK. The V segment lost 9 bases and the J segment 4 bases; nucleotides outside the gene matches: 2. CDR3 region: CASQGGTEAFF. Here the CDR3 DNA reads TGTGCCAGTCAGGGGGGCACTGAAGCTTTCTTT.

This chain connects TRBV29-1 to TRBJ1-1; no clear D. The CDR3 length is 13 residues. Germline CDR1 is SQVTM and CDR2 is ANQGSEA. The V and J ends lost 4 bases and 0 bases respectively, with 9 bases between them. The chain's CDR3 is CSVAGIMNTEAFF. CDR3 nucleotide sequence: TGCAGCGTTGCAGGCATTATGAACACTGAAGCTTTCTTT.

The chain links TRBV9 to TRBJ1-5, with 8 positions matching TRBD1. Germline values: CDR1 SGDLS, CDR2 YYNGEE. Losses at the gene ends were 7 bases for V and 3 bases for J; bases not matched to a gene: 9. This CDR3 region has 15 residues. The CDR3 sequence: CASSETGELNQPQHF. DNA for the CDR3: TGTGCCAGCTCAGAGACAGGGGAGCTCAATCAGCCCCAGCATTTT. Complete variable domain (other parts from reference TRBV9 and TRBJ1-5): DSGVTQTPKHLITATGQRVTLRCSPRSGDLSVYWYQQSLDQGLQFLIQYYNGEERAKGNILERFSAQQFPDLHSELNLSSLELGDSALYFCASSETGELNQPQHFGDGTRLSIL.

The J gene is TRBJ2-7, the V gene TRBV28; 11 nucleotides agree with TRBD2. This CDR3 comprises 18 residues. Trimming cost V 1 base and J 3 bases; bases outside gene matches: 11. Germline assignment: CDR1 MDHEN and CDR2 SYDVKM. CDR3 nucleotide sequence: TGTGCCAGCAGTTTATTACGGACTAGCGGGTTCAAGATCTACGAGCAGTACTTC. It yields the protein CASSLLRTSGFKIYEQYF.

The chain uses TRBV3-1 (or the pseudogene TRBV3-2) and TRBJ1-1; TRBD1 matches 7 bases. Germline V gene sequence: CDR1 LGHDT, CDR2 YNNKEL (reference sequence). This CDR3 is built from 16 residues. Trimming at V came to 4 bases and at J to 8 bases, leaving 16 bases not matched to a gene. CDR3 residues: CASSPTWQTGWAEAFF. The CDR3 DNA follows: TGTGCCAGCAGCCCCACGTGGCAGACAGGGTGGGCCGAAGCTTTCTTT.

The chain is built from TRBV30 and TRBJ1-2; a possible D gene is TRBD1 (5 bases). The germline V and J ends were trimmed by 3 bases and 0 bases, with 11 bases remaining between them. The V gene's germline CDR1 is GTSNPN and CDR2 SVGIG (reference sequence). This CDR3 contains 14 residues. The CDR3 sequence is CAWSDRNTNYGYTF. The CDR3 coding sequence is TGTGCCTGGAGCGACAGAAATACTAACTATGGCTACACCTTC.

The chain combines TRBV15 with TRBJ1-2; TRBD1 might be the D (5 bases). CDR1 and CDR2 (germline): LNHNV, YYDKDF (reference sequence). The V end was cut by 4 bases, the J end by 4 bases, with 13 bases between. This CDR3 comprises 14 residues. In DNA form, the CDR3 reads TGTGCCACCAGCACACGGGACTTTCTCTATGGCTACACCTTC. Its translation is CATSTRDFLYGYTF.

This rearrangement joins TRBV7-9 to TRBJ2-7, with D tentatively TRBD2 (6 bases). V lost 6 bases, J lost 0 bases, and 12 bases lay in between. CDR3 length equals 14 residues. The germline CDR1 and CDR2 sequences are SEHNR and FQNEAQ (reference sequence). The CDR3 reads CASRGTVASYEQYF. CDR3 DNA sequence: TGTGCCAGCAGGGGGACTGTCGCCTCCTACGAGCAGTACTTC.

The rearrangement joins TRBV9 to TRBJ1-2; tentatively, D is TRBD1 (6 bases). Germline CDR1 is SGDLS and CDR2 is YYNGEE. The length of the CDR3 is 15 residues. The V end was cut by 3 bases, the J end by 4 bases, with 16 bases between. In DNA, the CDR3 is TGTGCCAGCAGCGCGACAGGCGGCAGCTTCTATGGCTACACCTTC. It specifies CASSATGGSFYGYTF.

The rearrangement links TRBV11-1 to TRBJ2-7, with a tentative D call TRBD1 (5 bases). The CDR3 sequence is 13 residues long. V shed 4 bases and J shed 0 bases, with 7 bases lying between them. Germline V gene sequence: CDR1 SGHAT, CDR2 FQDESV (reference sequence). The CDR3 DNA reads as TGTGCCAGCAGCTACGACAGCTCCTACGAGCAGTACTTC. Encoded protein: CASSYDSSYEQYF.

The chain uses TRBV9 and TRBJ1-2; the D gene is possibly TRBD1 (6 bases). V lost 0 bases, J lost 3 bases, and 15 bases lay in between. This CDR3 is built from 16 residues. Per the germline V gene, CDR1 is SGDLS and CDR2 is YYNGEE. The CDR3 sequence is CASSVVDSYRYYGYTF. The CDR3 DNA reads TGTGCCAGCAGCGTAGTGGACAGCTACCGCTACTATGGCTACACCTTC.

This sequence joins TRBV30 and TRBJ2-2; 7 nucleotides match TRBD2. With V trimmed by 4 bases and J by 1 base, 9 bases remained unmatched. Per the germline V gene, CDR1 is GTSNPN and CDR2 is SVGIG (reference sequence). The CDR3 length is 16 residues. The CDR3 coding sequence is TGTGCCTGGATGAGTCGCGGGAGACTGAACACCGGGGAGCTGTTTTTT. It encodes CAWMSRGRLNTGELFF.

The chain couples TRBV25-1 to TRBJ1-2; TRBD1 matches at 8 bases. The germline V gene encodes CDR1 MGHDK and CDR2 SYGVNS. After removal of 3 bases from V and 8 bases from J, the junction contained 8 bases not matched to a gene. CDR3 length equals 14 residues. The chain's CDR3 is CASSEDRVYGGYTF. The CDR3 DNA is TGTGCCAGCAGTGAGGACAGGGTCTATGGGGGCTACACCTTC.

This chain joins TRBV20-1 and TRBJ2-7, with D maybe TRBD1 (5 bases). From germline, CDR1 is DFQATT and CDR2 SNEGSKA (reference sequence). The CDR3 sequence is 11 residues long. The ends were cut back, 1 base at V and 5 bases at J, with 6 bases in the middle. For the CDR3, the DNA is TGCAGTGCTAGAGGACAGAACGAGCAGTACTTC. The encoded protein is CSARGQNEQYF.

The V call is TRBV7-9, the J call TRBJ1-1, with D uncertain. Germline-derived CDR1 and CDR2 are SEHNR and FQNEAQ (reference sequence). The CDR3 sequence is 14 residues long. Trimming took 7 bases from V and 0 from J, leaving 12 bases between them. The CDR3 region is CASNPVTMNTEAFF. Written as DNA, the CDR3 is TGTGCCAGCAACCCAGTCACGATGAACACTGAAGCTTTCTTT.

The V call is TRBV9, the J call TRBJ1-1; TRBD1 aligns across 8 bases. This CDR3 spans 15 amino acids. From germline, CDR1 is SGDLS and CDR2 YYNGEE. V lost 6 bases, J lost 4 bases, and 11 bases stayed unmatched. CDR3 protein: CASTETDRASTEAFF. CDR3 in DNA: TGTGCCAGCACCGAAACGGACAGGGCAAGCACTGAAGCTTTCTTT.

The chain links TRBV3-1 (or the pseudogene TRBV3-2) to TRBJ1-1; 7 bases are shared with TRBD1. V shed 4 bases, J shed 10 bases, and the junction held 18 bases outside the gene matches. CDR1 LGHDT and CDR2 YNNKEL come from the germline V gene (reference sequence). This CDR3 spans 16 amino acids. Here the CDR3 reads CASSRQGKGAGRAAFF. In DNA, the CDR3 is TGTGCCAGCAGCCGACAAGGTAAGGGGGCAGGCCGCGCAGCTTTCTTT.

The chain combines TRBV3-1 (or the pseudogene TRBV3-2) with TRBJ2-2; 7 bases agree with TRBD1. CDR1 is LGHDT, CDR2 YNNKEL, per germline (reference sequence). The CDR3 extends over 15 amino acids. V shed 2 bases, J shed 7 bases, and the junction held 7 bases outside the gene matches. This chain's CDR3 is CASSQQHRGNGELFF. The CDR3 coding sequence is TGTGCCAGCAGCCAACAGCACAGGGGCAACGGGGAGCTGTTTTTT.

V is TRBV7-8 and J is TRBJ1-5, with a possible D match to TRBD1 (5 bases). The CDR3 runs to 13 residues. Germline V gives CDR1 SGHVS, CDR2 FQNEAQ. Trimming left V 3 bases short and J 4 bases short, with 7 bases between. The CDR3 region is CASSFRGNQPQHF. In DNA, the CDR3 is TGTGCCAGCAGCTTCCGGGGGAATCAGCCCCAGCATTTT.